This T cell receptor beta chain was observed in a study of blood T cell repertoires in COVID-19. Participants reported their clinical history, and cohort assignment relied on those reports. Using immunoSEQ multiplex PCR, the repertoire was profiled, and TCRdb retains in-frame clones only, with some absent. Of a few hundred thousand clones in the sample, approximately 91% were seen once. Looked up from germline, CDR1 is SGHAT and CDR2 is FQNNGV. Between the trimmed V and J ends, which lost 0 bases and 1 base, there was a span of 10 bases. This CDR3 region has 16 residues. This clone was observed a single time.

The sequence derives from a woman in her 30s who had been exposed to COVID-19. The sample taken for sequencing was PBMCs or T cells enriched from blood (not recorded which). The chain has TRBV11-2 and TRBJ1-3, with D unresolved. The CDR3 DNA reads TGTGCCAGCAGCTTAGAGGTCAGGACTTCTGGAAACACCATATATTTT. Amino acids: CASSLEVRTSGNTIYF.